This paragraph covers one TCR beta chain sequence. Its cognate antigen has yet to be identified. Base qualities are missing; no much larger clone stands one base away. The treatment or condition label for this specimen denotes: in vitro stimulation with specific CMV peptide epitopes to enrich CMV-specific T cells. The data were obtained in a study of T cell repertoires in cytomegalovirus infection (dated by TCRdb to the late 2010s). Regarding the complete study: The peptide stimulations were aimed at well-studied HLA-B-restricted epitopes as well as recently identified HLA-C-restricted CMV epitopes, whose presentation resists viral immunomodulation. Donor HLA type was relevant to the analysis, because carriage of CMV infection together with the matching HLA type was indicated by public TCR beta signatures.

Clipping removes 6 bases from V and 7 bases from J, with 12 as the unmatched junction base count. From the germline V gene, CDR1 is SQVTM and CDR2 is ANQGSEA. The CDR3 starts with the cysteine, ends with the phenylalanine, and has 14 residues. Only CDR3 DNA is held: 42 bases, read in frame from base 1. The data were produced on an Illumina HiSeq 1500. TCRdb reworked the public reads: Q25 trimming with fastp, MiXCR clone assembly, productive beta chains retained. Entries are consolidated by CDR3 protein sequence, retaining the most common genes and DNA. For this sample there are 200,000 to 250,000 distinct CDR3 sequences; 35% to 45% appear just once. Approximately 60% of the sample is held by the ten biggest clonotypes. Paper-wide results and their limitations: Cumulative frequency of public TCR beta family members discriminated carriers of CMV infection plus the relevant HLA type in this cohort and an independent 352-donor cohort. The ex vivo response was dominated by HLA-C-restricted CMV-specific TCR beta clonotypes, and the single most frequent clonotype in two of eight donors was supplied by these HLA-C-restricted clonotypes.

The starting material was CD8+ T cells from cultured PBMCs, obtained from culture after CMV antigen stimulation. The receptor was isolated from a human donor in good health (CMV status not recorded). Some clones in this sample may be carry-over from other donors' samples. This chain is built from TRBV29-1 and TRBJ2-1; TRBD1 lines up with 7 middle nucleotides. The nucleotide sequence reads TGCAGCGTGCCTATTTGGGACAGAAGTAATGAGCAGTTCTTC. Translation gives CSVPIWDRSNEQFF.